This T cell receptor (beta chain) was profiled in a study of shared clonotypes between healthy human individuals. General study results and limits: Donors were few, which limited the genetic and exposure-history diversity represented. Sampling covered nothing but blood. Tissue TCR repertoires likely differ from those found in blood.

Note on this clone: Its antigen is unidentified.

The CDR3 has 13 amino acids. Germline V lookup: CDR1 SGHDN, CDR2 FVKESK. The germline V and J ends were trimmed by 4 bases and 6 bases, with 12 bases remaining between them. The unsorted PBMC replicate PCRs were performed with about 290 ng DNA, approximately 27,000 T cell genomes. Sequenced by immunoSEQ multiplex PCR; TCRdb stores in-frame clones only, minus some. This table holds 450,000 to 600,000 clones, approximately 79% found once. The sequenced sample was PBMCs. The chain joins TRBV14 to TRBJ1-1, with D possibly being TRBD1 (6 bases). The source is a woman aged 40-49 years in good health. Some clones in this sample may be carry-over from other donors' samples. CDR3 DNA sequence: TGTGCCAGCAGCCCACAGGGTTGGGCTGAAGCTTTCTTT. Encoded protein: CASSPQGWAEAFF.